Shown below are 15 T cell receptor beta chains from a single sample sequenced in a study of control samples from healthy donors and cancer patients. Measured with immunoSEQ multiplex PCR; TCRdb has only the in-frame clones, and not every one. Of more than 95,000 clones in the sample, roughly 87% were seen once. The sample consisted of blood. The receptors here all came from a young man in good health.

This chain uses TRBV11-2 with TRBJ2-3, with 8 bases identical to TRBD2. V was pared by 3 bases and J by 1 base, with 3 bases of the junction left unmatched. In germline, CDR1 is SGHAT, CDR2 FQNNGV. The CDR3 is 15 amino acids. The CDR3 region is CASSLSGRGTDTQYF. DNA for the CDR3: TGTGCCAGCAGCTTGAGCGGGAGAGGCACAGATACGCAGTATTTT. The full variable domain, rest sourced from reference TRBV11-2 and TRBJ2-3, is EAGVAQSPRYKIIEKRQSVAFWCNPISGHATLYWYQQILGQGPKLLIQFQNNGVVDDSQLPKDRFSAERLKGVDSTLKIQPAKLEDSAVYLCASSLSGRGTDTQYFGPGTRLTVL.

V usage is TRBV7-8 and J usage is TRBJ2-5, with D perhaps matching TRBD1 (6 bases). V was shortened by 5 bases and J by 1 base, with 17 bases between the two germline ends. This CDR3 has 16 amino acids. CDR1 and CDR2 from the germline V gene are SGHVS and FQNEAQ. The CDR3: CASSQGHGGAQETQYF. CDR3 in DNA: TGTGCCAGCAGCCAGGGGCACGGTGGGGCCCAAGAGACCCAGTACTTC.

V is TRBV5-4 and J is TRBJ2-1; a weak D match, TRBD2 (5 bases). Germline values: CDR1 SGHNT, CDR2 YYREEE (reference sequence). CDR3 size: 16 residues. Trimming left V 1 base short and J 6 bases short, with 17 bases between. Here the CDR3 reads CASSLFIASDANEQFF. In nucleotides, the CDR3 is TGTGCCAGCAGCTTGTTTATAGCGTCAGATGCCAATGAGCAGTTCTTC.

This chain links TRBV5-1 with TRBJ2-5; D unclear. The CDR3 is 16 residues long. V was cut by 1 base and J by 6 bases, with 19 bases left in between. Germline V gives CDR1 SGHRS, CDR2 YFSETQ. CDR3 loop: CASSLSRSLDGKTQYF. CDR3 sequence (DNA): TGCGCCAGCAGCTTGTCTAGGTCTCTGGACGGTAAGACCCAGTACTTC.

V and J are TRBV7-7 and TRBJ2-3; 13 bases are a match to TRBD2. The CDR3 is made up of 16 amino acids. V shed 3 bases, J shed 2 bases, and the junction held 2 bases outside the gene matches. Germline loops: CDR1 SSHAT, CDR2 FNYEAQ (reference sequence). The CDR3 here is CASSLGLAGNTDTQYF. The CDR3 nucleotides are TGTGCCAGCAGCTTGGGACTAGCGGGAAACACAGATACGCAGTATTTT.

The chain combines TRBV30 with TRBJ2-1; D may match TRBD1 or TRBD2 (5 bases each). Trimming cost V 5 bases and J 6 bases, with 14 bases left between them. From germline, CDR1 is GTSNPN and CDR2 SVGIG (reference sequence). The CDR3 has 13 amino acids. The CDR3 bases are TGTGCCTGGCACGTGGGGACGCTCAATGAGCAGTTCTTC. The encoded protein is CAWHVGTLNEQFF.

The J gene is TRBJ1-5, the V gene TRBV30; D not resolved. The CDR3 covers 14 residues. The V and J ends lost 4 bases and 7 bases respectively, with 17 bases between them. Germline V gene data show CDR1 as GTSNPN and CDR2 as SVGIG (reference sequence). CDR3 nucleotides: TGTGCCTGGAATTCGGATAGGGAGGAACAGCCCCAGCATTTT. Its protein is CAWNSDREEQPQHF.

This chain uses TRBV30 with TRBJ1-2, with D possibly TRBD1 on 6 matching bases. Trimming left V 8 bases short and J 3 bases short, with 16 bases between. There are 13 residues in the CDR3. Germline V gives CDR1 GTSNPN, CDR2 SVGIG (reference sequence). This chain's CDR3 is CAGRDRRDYGYTF. As DNA, the CDR3 is TGTGCCGGCCGAGACAGGAGGGACTATGGCTACACCTTC.

The V gene is TRBV6-6, the J gene TRBJ2-5; TRBD2 matches at 7 bases. The CDR3 totals 15 residues. The ends lost 2 bases at V and 3 bases at J; junction bases unmatched: 6. Germline V gives CDR1 MNHNY, CDR2 SVGAGI (reference sequence). Here the CDR3 reads CASSYEAGREETQYF. CDR3 DNA sequence: TGTGCCAGCAGTTACGAAGCGGGGCGGGAAGAGACCCAGTACTTC.

A few counts support this clone. The chain is built from TRBV6-1 and TRBJ1-2; a weak D match, TRBD1 (5 bases). V lost 1 base to trimming and J lost 4 bases, with 13 bases between them. Germline values: CDR1 MNHNS, CDR2 SASEGT. The CDR3 is made up of 15 amino acids. CDR3 bases: TGTGCCAGCAGTGAAGTGGACAAGCATGGCTATGGCTACACCTTC. Translation gives CASSEVDKHGYGYTF.

This sequence joins TRBV10-1 and TRBJ1-2, with D maybe TRBD1 (5 bases). The V and J ends lost 5 bases and 3 bases respectively, with 22 bases between them. This CDR3 has 17 residues. CDR1 and CDR2 from the germline V gene are WNHNN and SYGVQD (reference sequence). The CDR3 reads CASSTQGGLGSYYGYTF. CDR3 sequence (DNA): TGCGCCAGCAGTACCCAGGGAGGGCTAGGCTCCTACTATGGCTACACCTTC.

This chain uses TRBV16 with TRBJ2-7; 7 bases are shared with TRBD2. V was pared by 0 bases and J by 4 bases, with 6 bases of the junction left unmatched. Germline V gene lookup returns CDR1 KGHSY and CDR2 FQNENV. The CDR3 has 15 amino acids. The CDR3 coding sequence is TGTGCCAGCAGCCAATCCGTGGCTAGCGGATACGAGCAGTACTTC. Protein product: CASSQSVASGYEQYF.

V and J are TRBV28 and TRBJ2-7, with TRBD2 matching over 7 bases. The CDR3 runs 13 residues. With 8 bases clipped from V and 6 bases from J, the junction kept 10 bases outside the gene matches. Germline CDR1 MDHEN, CDR2 SYDVKM. The DNA for the CDR3 is TGTGCCAGCGGCTGGGGGGGACGAGGCGAGCAGTACTTC. This gives the protein CASGWGGRGEQYF.

This clone was found once. Here the CDR3 DNA reads TGTGCCAGTAAGATAGGGACAGGGGCTCCGAATGAGCAGTTCTTC. This encodes CASKIGTGAPNEQFF. The chain combines TRBV19 with TRBJ2-1, with TRBD1 matching over 10 bases. Germline CDR1 LNHDA, CDR2 SQIVND (reference sequence). V was pared by 7 bases and J by 7 bases, with 10 bases of the junction left unmatched. This CDR3 has 15 amino acids.

The genes are TRBV12-3 or TRBV12-4 and TRBJ1-1; D unclear. The CDR3 has 11 residues. V was pared by 3 bases and J by 8 bases, with 7 bases between. The CDR3 nucleotides are TGTGCCAGCAGTTTGTACGGGGAAGCTTTCTTT. It translates to CASSLYGEAFF.